This TCR beta chain was obtained from a study of T-cell reconstitution after alpha-beta-depleted transplantation in children. Study-wide points: Roughly two months post-transplant, alpha-beta T cells reportedly originated from several hundred graft clones that had expanded. Newly produced T cells mostly accounted for T-cell counts and diversity one year post-transplant.

Researchers prepared the TCRbeta library using unique molecular identifiers, the study reports. TCRdb independently ran MiXCR on the PCR reads; one entry per CDR3 protein. The sample shows about 200,000 distinct CDR3 sequences, 6.3% of them seen only once. The sample holds many counts of this clonotype. Its antigen is unknown. The CDR3 is 15 amino acids. CDR1 is SEHNR and CDR2 is FQNEAQ in the germline V gene (reference sequence). V lost 1 base and J 4 bases, leaving 11 bases between the germline ends. The chain combines TRBV7-9 with TRBJ2-1; a weak D match, TRBD2 (5 bases). The sequences come from PBMCs, collected before TCRalphabeta/CD19-depleted stem cell transplant. This TCR came from a girl under three years old with combined immunodeficiency, due to receive a stem cell transplant. In nucleotides, the CDR3 is TGTGCCAGCAGCTTAGTAGCGCCGATATACAATGAGCAGTTCTTC. Protein: CASSLVAPIYNEQFF.